This T cell receptor (beta chain) was captured by sequencing in a study of radiotherapy plus CTLA-4 blockade in lung cancer. Study-wide findings and caveats: Best predicting response, reportedly, were early blood T cell clone dynamics, with interferon-beta. After radiotherapy and ipilimumab, tumor-derived clones expanded in peripheral blood.

A remark on this clone: Its antigen is not identified.

Here immunoSEQ multiplex PCR was the method, and the copy in TCRdb shows in-frame clones only, minus some. The table shows 55,000 to 80,000 clones, with around 82% occurring only once. The clonotype was recovered from a human donor with non-small cell lung cancer who had a complete response to radiotherapy plus ipilimumab. Sequences were derived from peripheral blood, sampled from a patient treated with radiotherapy plus ipilimumab.

The CDR3 sequence: CASSSLGGVAETQYF. For the CDR3, the DNA is TGTGCCAGCAGCTCACTGGGGGGTGTTGCGGAGACCCAGTACTTC. V gene TRBV7-2 combines with J gene TRBJ2-5, with D maybe TRBD2 (6 bases). The length of the CDR3 is 15 residues. With 4 bases removed from V and 5 bases from J, the gap between germline ends came to 17 bases. Per germline, CDR1 SGHTA and CDR2 FQGNSA.